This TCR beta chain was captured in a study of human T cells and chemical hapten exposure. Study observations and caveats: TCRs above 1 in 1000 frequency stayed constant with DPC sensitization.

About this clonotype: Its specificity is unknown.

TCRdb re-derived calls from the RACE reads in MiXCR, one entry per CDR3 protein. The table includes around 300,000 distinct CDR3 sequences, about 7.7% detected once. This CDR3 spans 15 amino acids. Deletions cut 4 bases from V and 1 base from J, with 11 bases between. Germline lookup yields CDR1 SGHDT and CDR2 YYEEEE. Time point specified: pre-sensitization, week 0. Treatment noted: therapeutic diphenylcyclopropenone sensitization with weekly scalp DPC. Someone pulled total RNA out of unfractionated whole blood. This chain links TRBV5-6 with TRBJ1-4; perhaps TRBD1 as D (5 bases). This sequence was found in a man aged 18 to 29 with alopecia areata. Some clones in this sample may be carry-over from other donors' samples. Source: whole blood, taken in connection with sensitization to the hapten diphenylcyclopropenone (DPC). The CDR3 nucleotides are TGTGCCAGCAGCGGGCCCGGGGGAACTAATGAAAAACTGTTTTTT. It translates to CASSGPGGTNEKLFF.